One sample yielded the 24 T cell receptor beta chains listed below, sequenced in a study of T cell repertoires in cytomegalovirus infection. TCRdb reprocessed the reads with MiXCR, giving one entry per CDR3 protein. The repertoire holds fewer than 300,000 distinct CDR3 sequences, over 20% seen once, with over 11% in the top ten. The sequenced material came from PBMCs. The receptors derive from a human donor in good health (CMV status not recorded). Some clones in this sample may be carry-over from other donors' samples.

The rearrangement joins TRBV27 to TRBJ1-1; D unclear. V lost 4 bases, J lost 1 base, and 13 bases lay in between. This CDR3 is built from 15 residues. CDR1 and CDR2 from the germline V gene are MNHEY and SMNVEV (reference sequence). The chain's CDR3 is CASSWTADANTEAFF. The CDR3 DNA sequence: TGTGCCAGCAGTTGGACTGCAGACGCGAACACTGAAGCTTTCTTT.

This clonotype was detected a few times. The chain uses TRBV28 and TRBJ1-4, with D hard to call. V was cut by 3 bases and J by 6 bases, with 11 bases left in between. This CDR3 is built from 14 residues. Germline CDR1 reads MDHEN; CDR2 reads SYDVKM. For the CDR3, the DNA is TGTGCCAGCAGTTTTAAGGGTCCTGATGAAAAACTGTTTTTT. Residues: CASSFKGPDEKLFF.

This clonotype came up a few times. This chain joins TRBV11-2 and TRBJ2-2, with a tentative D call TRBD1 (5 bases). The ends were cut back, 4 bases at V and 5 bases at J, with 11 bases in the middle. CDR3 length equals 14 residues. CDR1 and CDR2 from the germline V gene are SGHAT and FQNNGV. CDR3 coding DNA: TGTGCCAGCAGCTCATCTCAGGGAACCGGGGAGCTGTTTTTT. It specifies CASSSSQGTGELFF.

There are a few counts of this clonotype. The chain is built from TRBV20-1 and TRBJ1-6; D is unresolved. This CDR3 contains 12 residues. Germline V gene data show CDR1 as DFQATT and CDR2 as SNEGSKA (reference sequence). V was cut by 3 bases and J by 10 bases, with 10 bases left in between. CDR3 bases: TGCAGTGCTAGTCAGAATCAGTCACCCCTCCACTTT. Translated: CSASQNQSPLHF.

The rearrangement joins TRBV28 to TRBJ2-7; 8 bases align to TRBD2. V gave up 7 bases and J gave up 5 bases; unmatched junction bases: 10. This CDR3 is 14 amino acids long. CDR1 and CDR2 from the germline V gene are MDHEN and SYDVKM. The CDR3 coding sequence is TGTGCCAGCACCCGGGGAGCGGGGGCCCACGAGCAGTACTTC. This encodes CASTRGAGAHEQYF.

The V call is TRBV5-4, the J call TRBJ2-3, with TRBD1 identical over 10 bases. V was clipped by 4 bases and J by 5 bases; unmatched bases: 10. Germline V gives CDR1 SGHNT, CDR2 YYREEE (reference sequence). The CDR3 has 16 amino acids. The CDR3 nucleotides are TGTGCCAGCAGCCCGAAACCGGGACAGGGGCTAGATACGCAGTATTTT. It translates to CASSPKPGQGLDTQYF.

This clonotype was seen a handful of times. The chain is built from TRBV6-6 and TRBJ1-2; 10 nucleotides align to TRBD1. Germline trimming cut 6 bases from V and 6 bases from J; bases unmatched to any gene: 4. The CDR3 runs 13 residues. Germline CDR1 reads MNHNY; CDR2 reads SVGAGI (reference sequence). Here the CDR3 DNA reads TGTGCCAGCAGGGACAGGGGGTTAGATGGCTACACCTTC. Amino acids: CASRDRGLDGYTF.

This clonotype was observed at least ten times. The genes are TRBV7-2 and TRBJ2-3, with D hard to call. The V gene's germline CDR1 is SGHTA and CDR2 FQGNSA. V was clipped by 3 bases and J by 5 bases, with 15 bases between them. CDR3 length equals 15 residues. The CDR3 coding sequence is TGTGCCAGCAGCTTGGCCCCCCTAAGAAAAGATACGCAGTATTTT. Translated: CASSLAPLRKDTQYF.

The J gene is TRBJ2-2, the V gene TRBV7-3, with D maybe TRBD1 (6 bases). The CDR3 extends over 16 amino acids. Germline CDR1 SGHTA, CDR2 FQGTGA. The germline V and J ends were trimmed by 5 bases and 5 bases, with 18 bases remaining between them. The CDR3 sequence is CASSPNGGLATGELFF. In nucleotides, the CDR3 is TGTGCCAGCAGCCCCAATGGGGGCCTGGCGACCGGGGAGCTGTTTTTT.

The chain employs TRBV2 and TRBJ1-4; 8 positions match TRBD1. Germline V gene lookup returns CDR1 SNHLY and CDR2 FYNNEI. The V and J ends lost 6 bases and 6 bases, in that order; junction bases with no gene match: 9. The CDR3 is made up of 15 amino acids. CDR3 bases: TGTGCCAGCAGGGACAGGGCCGGGGGATATGAAAAACTGTTTTTT. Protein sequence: CASRDRAGGYEKLFF.

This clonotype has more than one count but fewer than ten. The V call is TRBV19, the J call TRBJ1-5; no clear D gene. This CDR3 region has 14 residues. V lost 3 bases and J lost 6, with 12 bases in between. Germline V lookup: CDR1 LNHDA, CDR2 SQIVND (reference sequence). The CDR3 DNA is TGTGCCAGTAGTATCGGCCCAGGCGGTCAGCCCCAGCATTTT. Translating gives CASSIGPGGQPQHF. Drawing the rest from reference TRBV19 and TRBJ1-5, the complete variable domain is DGGITQSPKYLFRKEGQNVTLSCEQNLNHDAMYWYRQDPGQGLRLIYYSQIVNDFQKGDIAEGYSVSREKKESFPLTVTSAQKNPTAFYLCASSIGPGGQPQHFGDGTRLSIL.

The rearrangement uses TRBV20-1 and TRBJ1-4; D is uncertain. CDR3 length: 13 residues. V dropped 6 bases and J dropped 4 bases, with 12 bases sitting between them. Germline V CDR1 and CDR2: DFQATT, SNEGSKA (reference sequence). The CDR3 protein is CSAQWAVNEKLFF. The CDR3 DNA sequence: TGCAGTGCCCAATGGGCAGTTAATGAAAAACTGTTTTTT.

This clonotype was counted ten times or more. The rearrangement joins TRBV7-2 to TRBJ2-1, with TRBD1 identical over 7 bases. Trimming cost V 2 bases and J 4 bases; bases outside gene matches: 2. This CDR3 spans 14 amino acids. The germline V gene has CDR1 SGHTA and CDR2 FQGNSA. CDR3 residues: CASSLQGEYNEQFF. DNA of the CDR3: TGTGCCAGCAGCTTACAGGGGGAGTACAATGAGCAGTTCTTC.

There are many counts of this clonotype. This chain's CDR3 is CASSSGPGGELFF. The CDR3 nucleotides are TGTGCCAGCAGCTCCGGCCCTGGCGGGGAGCTGTTTTTT. J is TRBJ2-2 and V is TRBV7-2; D remains unclear. There are 13 residues in the CDR3. Trimming removed 4 bases from V and 7 bases from J, with 10 bases in between. Looked up from germline, CDR1 is SGHTA and CDR2 is FQGNSA.

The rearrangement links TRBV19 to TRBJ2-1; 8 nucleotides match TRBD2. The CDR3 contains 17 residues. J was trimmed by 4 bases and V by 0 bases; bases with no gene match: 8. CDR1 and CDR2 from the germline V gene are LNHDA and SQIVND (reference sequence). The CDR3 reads CASSIDRTLAEYNEQFF. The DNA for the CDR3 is TGTGCCAGTAGTATAGATAGGACACTAGCGGAGTACAATGAGCAGTTCTTC. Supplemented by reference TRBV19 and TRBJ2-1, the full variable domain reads DGGITQSPKYLFRKEGQNVTLSCEQNLNHDAMYWYRQDPGQGLRLIYYSQIVNDFQKGDIAEGYSVSREKKESFPLTVTSAQKNPTAFYLCASSIDRTLAEYNEQFFGPGTRLTVL.

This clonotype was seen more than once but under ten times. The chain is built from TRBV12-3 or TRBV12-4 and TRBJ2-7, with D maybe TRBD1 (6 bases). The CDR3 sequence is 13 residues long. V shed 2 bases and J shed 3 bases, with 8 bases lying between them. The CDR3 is CASSLQQGYEQYF. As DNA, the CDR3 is TGTGCCAGCAGTTTACAACAGGGCTACGAGCAGTACTTC.

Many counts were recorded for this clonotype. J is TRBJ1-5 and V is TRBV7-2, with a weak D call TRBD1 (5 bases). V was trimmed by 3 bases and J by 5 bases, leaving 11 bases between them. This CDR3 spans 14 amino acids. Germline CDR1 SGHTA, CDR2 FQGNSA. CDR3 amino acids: CASSFKGADQPQHF. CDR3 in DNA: TGTGCCAGCAGCTTCAAAGGGGCGGATCAGCCCCAGCATTTT. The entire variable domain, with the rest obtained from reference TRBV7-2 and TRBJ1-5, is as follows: GAGVSQSPSNKVTEKGKDVELRCDPISGHTALYWYRQSLGQGLEFLIYFQGNSAPDKSGLPSDRFSAERTGGSVSTLTIQRTQQEDSAVYLCASSFKGADQPQHFGDGTRLSIL.

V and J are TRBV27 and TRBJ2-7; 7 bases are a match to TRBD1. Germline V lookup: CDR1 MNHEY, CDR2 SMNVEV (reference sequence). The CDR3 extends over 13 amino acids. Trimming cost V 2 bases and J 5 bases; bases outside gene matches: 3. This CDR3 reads CASSLDRAHEQYF. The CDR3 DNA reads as TGTGCCAGCAGTTTAGACAGGGCCCACGAGCAGTACTTC.

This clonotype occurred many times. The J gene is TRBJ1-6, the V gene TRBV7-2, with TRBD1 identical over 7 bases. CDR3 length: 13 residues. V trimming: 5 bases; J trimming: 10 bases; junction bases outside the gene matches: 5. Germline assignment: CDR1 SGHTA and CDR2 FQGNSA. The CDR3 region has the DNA TGTGCCAGCAGCGTTGACAGGGACTCACCCCTCCACTTT. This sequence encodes CASSVDRDSPLHF.

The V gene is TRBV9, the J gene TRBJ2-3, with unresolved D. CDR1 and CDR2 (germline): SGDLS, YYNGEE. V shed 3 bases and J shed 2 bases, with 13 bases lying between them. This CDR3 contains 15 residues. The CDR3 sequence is CASSGSVGSTDTQYF. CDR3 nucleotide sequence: TGTGCCAGCAGCGGTTCCGTCGGATCCACAGATACGCAGTATTTT.

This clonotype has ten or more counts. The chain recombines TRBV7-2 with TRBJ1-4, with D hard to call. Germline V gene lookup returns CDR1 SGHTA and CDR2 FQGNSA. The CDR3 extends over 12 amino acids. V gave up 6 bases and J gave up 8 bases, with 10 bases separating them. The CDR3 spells CASRARGEKLFF. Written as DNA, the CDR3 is TGTGCCAGCAGGGCCAGAGGAGAAAAACTGTTTTTT.

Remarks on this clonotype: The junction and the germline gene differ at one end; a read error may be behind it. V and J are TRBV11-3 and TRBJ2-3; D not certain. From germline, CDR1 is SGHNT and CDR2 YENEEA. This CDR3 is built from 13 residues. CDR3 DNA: TGTGCCAGCAGCCCCCATGGCCCTCGGCACGCAGTATTT. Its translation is CASSPHGPRHAVF.

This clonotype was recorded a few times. CDR3 nucleotide sequence: TGTGCCAGCAGTTTGGGCTTGACCGGACAGGGGGGATACGAGCAGTACTTC. This codes for CASSLGLTGQGGYEQYF. The chain uses TRBV7-2 and TRBJ2-7, with 10 bases fitting TRBD1. CDR3 length: 17 amino acids. The germline CDR1 and CDR2 sequences are SGHTA and FQGNSA. Germline trimming cut 6 bases from V and 4 bases from J; bases unmatched to any gene: 15.

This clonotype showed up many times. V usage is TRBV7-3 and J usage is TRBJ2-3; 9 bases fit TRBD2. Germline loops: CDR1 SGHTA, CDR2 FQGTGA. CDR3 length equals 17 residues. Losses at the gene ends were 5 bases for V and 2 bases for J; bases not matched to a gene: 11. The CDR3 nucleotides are TGTGCCAGCAGCCCCACTCTGGAGCGGGGGGCCACAGATACGCAGTATTTT. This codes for CASSPTLERGATDTQYF.